These 28 T cell receptor beta chains were sequenced from one sample in a study of shared clonotypes between healthy human individuals. Assay used: immunoSEQ multiplex PCR; TCRdb lists only in-frame clones, some missing. The sample consists of some 2.4 million clones, more than 85% of them appearing once. What was sequenced was naive CD4+ T cells from PBMCs. Subset of the sample: CD45RA+ positively selected. The receptors were sampled from a man between 18 and 35 years old in good health. Some clones in this sample may be carry-over from other donors' samples.

The V call is TRBV10-3, the J call TRBJ1-1; D gene ambiguous. This CDR3 region has 14 residues. V lost 7 bases, J lost 0 bases, and 12 bases lay in between. Germline V gene lookup returns CDR1 ENHRY and CDR2 SYGVKD. CDR3: CAITDPVLNTEAFF. The CDR3 nucleotides are TGTGCCATCACCGATCCCGTCCTGAACACTGAAGCTTTCTTT.

A single count supports this clone. This chain links TRBV7-9 with TRBJ1-1, with D possibly matching TRBD1 (5 bases). Trimming left V 4 bases short and J 1 base short, with 13 bases between. In germline, CDR1 is SEHNR, CDR2 FQNEAQ (reference sequence). The CDR3 is 15 residues long. CDR3: CASSSWDGTNTEAFF. In DNA form, the CDR3 reads TGTGCCAGCAGCTCGTGGGACGGAACGAACACTGAAGCTTTCTTT.

This clone was observed a few times. CDR3 region: CASVGRMNTEAFF. As DNA, the CDR3 is TGTGCCAGCGTGGGGCGCATGAACACTGAAGCTTTCTTT. The chain combines TRBV28 with TRBJ1-1, with D possibly matching TRBD1 (5 bases). Trimming left V 8 bases short and J 0 bases short, with 10 bases between. The germline V gene encodes CDR1 MDHEN and CDR2 SYDVKM. The length of the CDR3 is 13 residues.

The chain carries TRBV5-1 and TRBJ2-1; D uncertain. There are 14 residues in the CDR3. Deletions cut 3 bases from V and 6 bases from J, with 13 bases between. Germline CDR1 reads SGHRS; CDR2 reads YFSETQ. CDR3 in amino acids: CASSSSRSGNEQFF. CDR3 sequence (DNA): TGCGCCAGCAGCTCCAGCCGCTCAGGCAATGAGCAGTTCTTC.

The J gene is TRBJ2-3, the V gene TRBV28; D is uncertain. Germline V gene data show CDR1 as MDHEN and CDR2 as SYDVKM. This CDR3 is 14 amino acids long. V was shortened by 1 base and J by 6 bases, with 11 bases between the two germline ends. The CDR3 here is CASSLSSQVDTQYF. The DNA of the CDR3 is TGTGCCAGCAGTTTATCCTCTCAGGTCGATACGCAGTATTTT.

Details on this clone: Within the sample, other DNA sequences also encode this same CDR3. The chain links TRBV5-1 to TRBJ2-1, with 9 bases fitting TRBD1. After removal of 5 bases from V and 6 bases from J, the junction contained 6 bases not matched to a gene. Germline V gene data show CDR1 as SGHRS and CDR2 as YFSETQ. There are 14 residues in the CDR3. CDR3 protein: CASSLDRGGNEQFF. DNA for the CDR3: TGCGCCAGCAGTCTCGACAGGGGGGGCAATGAGCAGTTCTTC.

The chain employs TRBV2 and TRBJ1-3; no clear D gene. In germline, CDR1 is SNHLY, CDR2 FYNNEI. The length of the CDR3 is 13 residues. The ends were cut back, 3 bases at V and 7 bases at J, with 10 bases in the middle. The CDR3, as DNA: TGTGCCAGCAGTGACGGGAGGACCAACACCATATATTTT. This codes for CASSDGRTNTIYF. The full variable domain, in which reference TRBV2 and TRBJ1-3 provide the parts outside the CDR3, is EPEVTQTPSHQVTQMGQEVILRCVPISNHLYFYWYRQILGQKVEFLVSFYNNEISEKSEIFDDQFSVERPDGSNFTLKIRSTKLEDSAMYFCASSDGRTNTIYFGEGSWLTVV.

The chain recombines TRBV5-1 with TRBJ2-2, with D possibly TRBD2 on 6 matching bases. Trimming cost V 4 bases and J 1 base, with 17 bases left between them. Germline V gene sequence: CDR1 SGHRS, CDR2 YFSETQ. There are 17 residues in the CDR3. CDR3 nucleotides: TGCGCCAGCAGCAAAGGGGACTCCTCAATGAACACCGGGGAGCTGTTTTTT. It yields the protein CASSKGDSSMNTGELFF.

The chain employs TRBV28 and TRBJ2-5, with 7 bases fitting TRBD2. V shed 5 bases and J 4 bases; nucleotides not matched to a gene: 4. Per germline, CDR1 MDHEN and CDR2 SYDVKM. The CDR3 runs to 13 residues. For the CDR3, the DNA is TGTGCCAGCAGTCTAAGCGGGATAGAGACCCAGTACTTC. Encoded protein: CASSLSGIETQYF.

About this clone itself: This sample also contains other DNA sequences that code for the same CDR3. This chain uses TRBV7-9 with TRBJ1-4; the D gene is possibly TRBD1 (5 bases). The CDR3 has 14 amino acids. The germline CDR1 and CDR2 sequences are SEHNR and FQNEAQ (reference sequence). Trimming left V 6 bases short and J 4 bases short, with 12 bases between. CDR3 amino acids: CASSSTGGNEKLFF. Here the CDR3 DNA reads TGTGCCAGCAGTTCTACAGGCGGTAATGAAAAACTGTTTTTT.

The V and J genes are TRBV7-8 and TRBJ2-7; D is ambiguous. The CDR3 is 11 residues long. Germline CDR1 reads SGHVS; CDR2 reads FQNEAQ. V lost 5 bases, J lost 6 bases, and 8 bases lay in between. The CDR3, as DNA: TGTGCCAGCAGCCCCGGGCCCGAGCAGTACTTC. Protein sequence: CASSPGPEQYF.

This clone occurred a few times. This chain uses TRBV2 with TRBJ1-2; D gene ambiguous. Trimming cost V 8 bases and J 6 bases, with 16 bases left between them. This CDR3 region has 13 residues. In germline, CDR1 is SNHLY, CDR2 FYNNEI. In DNA form, the CDR3 reads TGTGCCAGCCGCCCACGGGCAGGAGATGGCTACACCTTC. Its protein product is CASRPRAGDGYTF.

V gene TRBV15 combines with J gene TRBJ2-2; 8 bases map to TRBD1. This CDR3 has 17 residues. In germline, CDR1 is LNHNV, CDR2 YYDKDF (reference sequence). The V gene end was trimmed by 8 bases and the J gene end by 3 bases; junction bases not matched to a gene: 14. The CDR3 region is CATFPLILGQDTGELFF. CDR3 bases: TGTGCCACCTTTCCTTTAATTTTGGGACAGGACACCGGGGAGCTGTTTTTT.

The genes are TRBV7-9 and TRBJ1-4; 10 nucleotides line up with TRBD1. Germline CDR1 reads SEHNR; CDR2 reads FQNEAQ (reference sequence). The junction had 3 bases not matched to a gene; V was cut back by 4 bases and J by 4 bases. This CDR3 spans 15 amino acids. CDR3 coding DNA: TGTGCCAGCAGCTATGGACAGGGGGGTAATGAAAAACTGTTTTTT. Translating gives CASSYGQGGNEKLFF.

This chain connects TRBV15 to TRBJ2-2; 10 nucleotides match TRBD1. In germline, CDR1 is LNHNV, CDR2 YYDKDF (reference sequence). V dropped 4 bases and J dropped 7; count of bases not matched to a gene: 6. The CDR3 has 15 amino acids. The CDR3 nucleotides are TGTGCCACCAGCATCGACAGGGGGCCTATCGGGGAGCTGTTTTTT. Residues: CATSIDRGPIGELFF.

The chain links TRBV19 to TRBJ1-1, with D uncertain. Trimming cost V 5 bases and J 6 bases, with 13 bases left between them. The CDR3 spans 13 residues. CDR1 and CDR2 from the germline V gene are LNHDA and SQIVND (reference sequence). The CDR3 reads CASSPGRLPEAFF. CDR3 DNA sequence: TGTGCCAGTAGTCCGGGGAGGTTACCTGAAGCTTTCTTT.

This clone was seen only a few times. The chain recombines TRBV5-4 with TRBJ1-2; tentative D call: TRBD1 (5 bases). The CDR3 is made up of 13 amino acids. Looked up from germline, CDR1 is SGHNT and CDR2 is YYREEE (reference sequence). Trimming removed 6 bases from V and 3 bases from J, with 12 bases in between. The CDR3 nucleotides are TGTGCCAGCACCGGCGGGGGAGACTATGGCTACACCTTC. Protein: CASTGGGDYGYTF.

This rearrangement joins TRBV28 to TRBJ1-2, with TRBD1 matching over 9 bases. Trimming at V came to 7 bases and at J to 8 bases, leaving 8 bases not matched to a gene. The CDR3 extends over 13 amino acids. Germline CDR1 and CDR2: MDHEN and SYDVKM. This chain's CDR3 is CASNWRDRDGYTF. The DNA of the CDR3 is TGTGCCAGCAACTGGAGGGACAGGGACGGCTACACCTTC.

A note on this clone: This same CDR3 is encoded by further DNA sequences in the sample. The J gene is TRBJ1-1, the V gene TRBV6-5, with D maybe TRBD1 (6 bases). Germline assignment: CDR1 MNHEY and CDR2 SVGAGI. V was trimmed by 0 bases and J by 1 base, leaving 9 bases between them. This CDR3 comprises 15 residues. The CDR3 coding sequence is TGTGCCAGCAGTTACTCTGGGACACCGAACACTGAAGCTTTCTTT. Translating it yields CASSYSGTPNTEAFF.

The V gene is TRBV11-2, the J gene TRBJ2-1; 8 nucleotides match TRBD1. CDR1 and CDR2 from the germline V gene are SGHAT and FQNNGV. Trimming removed 5 bases from V and 6 bases from J; junction bases left unmatched: 12. This CDR3 contains 16 residues. The CDR3 sequence: CASSHTGGVYGNEQFF. CDR3 coding DNA: TGTGCCAGCAGCCATACAGGGGGTGTTTATGGCAATGAGCAGTTCTTC. The complete variable domain, with remaining parts taken from reference TRBV11-2 and TRBJ2-1, reads EAGVAQSPRYKIIEKRQSVAFWCNPISGHATLYWYQQILGQGPKLLIQFQNNGVVDDSQLPKDRFSAERLKGVDSTLKIQPAKLEDSAVYLCASSHTGGVYGNEQFFGPGTRLTVL.

The chain combines TRBV5-1 with TRBJ2-7; D might be TRBD1 (5 bases). Germline assignment: CDR1 SGHRS and CDR2 YFSETQ. The CDR3 has 13 amino acids. V gave up 0 bases and J gave up 10 bases, with 14 bases separating them. The CDR3 sequence is CASSLGQGLGQYF. In DNA, the CDR3 is TGCGCCAGCAGCTTGGGCCAGGGTTTGGGCCAGTACTTC.

The V gene is TRBV29-1, the J gene TRBJ2-3, with D possibly being TRBD2 (6 bases). Trimming removed 4 bases at V and 0 bases at J, with 11 bases between. CDR1 is SQVTM, CDR2 ANQGSEA, per germline. The CDR3 sequence is 14 residues long. CDR3 coding DNA: TGCAGCGTTGCCCCGGGGGTCAGCACAGATACGCAGTATTTT. This encodes CSVAPGVSTDTQYF.

The chain couples TRBV6-6 to TRBJ2-3; the D call may be TRBD1 or TRBD2 (6 bases each). Trimming took 0 bases from V and 5 from J, leaving 15 bases between them. The CDR3 loop spans 16 amino acids. Germline V lookup: CDR1 MNHNY, CDR2 SVGAGI (reference sequence). The CDR3 here is CASSYSHLKGGDTQYF. Here the CDR3 DNA reads TGTGCCAGCAGTTACTCCCACCTCAAGGGGGGAGATACGCAGTATTTT.

The V gene is TRBV13, the J gene TRBJ2-4; 7 positions agree with TRBD1. The CDR3 runs 15 residues. The germline gives CDR1 PRHDT, CDR2 FYEKMQ (reference sequence). The trim removed 3 bases at V and 0 bases at J, leaving 2 bases unmatched. The CDR3 reads CASSFGQAAKNIQYF. CDR3 sequence (DNA): TGTGCCAGCAGCTTCGGACAGGCAGCCAAAAACATTCAGTACTTC.

The chain carries TRBV6-4 and TRBJ2-2; no reliable D call. V was pared by 7 bases and J by 0 bases, with 9 bases between. CDR1 and CDR2 from the germline V gene are MRHNA and SNTAGT. The CDR3 has 14 residues. CDR3 sequence reads: CASTWQANTGELFF. As DNA, the CDR3 is TGTGCCAGCACTTGGCAGGCGAACACCGGGGAGCTGTTTTTT.

This clone is a singleton in its sample. The gene calls are TRBV7-9 and TRBJ2-1; 7 bases line up with TRBD1. The V segment lost 7 bases and the J segment 6 bases; nucleotides outside the gene matches: 9. The CDR3 is 14 residues long. Per germline, CDR1 SEHNR and CDR2 FQNEAQ (reference sequence). CDR3 nucleotide sequence: TGTGCCAGCAACCGACAGGGTTTCGGCAATGAGCAGTTCTTC. The encoded protein is CASNRQGFGNEQFF.

The chain combines TRBV19 with TRBJ2-7; 11 nucleotides match TRBD1. The CDR3 length is 15 residues. Per germline, CDR1 LNHDA and CDR2 SQIVND (reference sequence). J gave up 2 bases and V 5 bases, and 5 bases lay outside the gene matches. The CDR3 region is CASSPRTGGPYEQYF. The CDR3 region has the DNA TGTGCCAGTAGTCCGAGGACAGGGGGCCCCTACGAGCAGTACTTC.

The chain joins TRBV5-4 to TRBJ2-5; 9 positions agree with TRBD1. The J call may be faulty, since TRBJ2-7 better matches the DNA end. The CDR3 contains 15 residues. The germline V gene has CDR1 SGHNT and CDR2 YYREEE (reference sequence). CDR3 amino acids: CASSSPGTGRHEQYF. In nucleotides, the CDR3 is TGTGCCAGCAGCAGTCCTGGGACAGGGCGCCACGAGCAGTACTTC.